This TCR beta chain was identified in a study of CD8 T cells in Susac syndrome. Study-wide points: The study's TCR sequencing and HLA analysis drew on a certain number of individuals. That number was acknowledged as relatively small.

In the case of this clonotype: Its antigen remains unknown.

An input of about 0.45 to 1 ug of RNA was subjected to reverse transcription using random hexamers. The TCR beta CDR3 was amplified by immunoSEQ multiplex PCR across 54 Vbeta, 13 Jbeta. MiXCR, applied by TCRdb to the immunoSEQ multiplex PCR reads, yields one record per CDR3 protein. The table records roughly 200,000 distinct CDR3 sequences, about 95% of them present only once. Trimming stripped 7 bases from V and 0 bases from J, with 9 bases between. This CDR3 is built from 13 residues. High-throughput TCR beta sequencing covered peripheral CD8+ and CD4+ T cells. TEMRA cells were FACS-enriched, while CD8+ and CD4+ T cells were negatively isolated.

The chain uses TRBV12-3 or TRBV12-4 and TRBJ1-1; D gene unclear. Sequenced: CD4+ T cells from PBMCs. This sequence was found in a human donor with multiple sclerosis. The CDR3 loop reads CASTLDLNTEAFF. The DNA of the CDR3 is TGTGCCAGCACCCTGGACCTGAACACTGAAGCTTTCTTT.